One TCR beta chain is described in this entry. Its antigen is unidentified. These data come from a study of CD8+CD57+ T cells in acquired aplastic anemia. The CDR3 length is 16 residues. Looked up from germline, CDR1 is ENHRY and CDR2 is SYGVKD. V dropped 1 base and J dropped 0 bases, with 11 bases sitting between them. Patients picked for sequencing had shown CD8+CD57+ cell expansion detected by flow cytometry. Severe acquired aplastic anemia affected all patients. Overall study results and limits: Levels of CD8+ Simpson's diversity were not significantly distinct in patients versus controls. The same twenty-nine CD8+ CDR3 sequences occurred in patients and in controls.

The use of genomic DNA as template underpinned the TCR beta VDJ and CDR3 profiling. TCRdb fed the reads into MiXCR, producing one record per CDR3 protein. The sample holds some 180,000 distinct CDR3 sequences; 63% are singletons and the top ten take approximately 46%. The sample was sorted CD4+, CD8+, or CD8+CD57+ T cells (not recorded which) from PBMCs. The V gene is TRBV10-3, the J gene TRBJ2-3, with TRBD2 as a possible D gene (6 bases). The receptor comes from a human donor with aplastic anemia. CDR3 in DNA: TGTGCCATCAGTGAGTACCCCGCGGGAAGCACAGATACGCAGTATTTT. Protein: CAISEYPAGSTDTQYF.